Presented here are 24 T cell receptor beta chains from one specimen sequenced in a study of blood T cell repertoires in COVID-19. Profiled with immunoSEQ multiplex PCR; TCRdb holds only in-frame clones, not every one. The table records about 220,000 clones, approximately 84% of them present only once. The material sequenced was PBMCs or T cells enriched from blood (not recorded which). Every receptor here comes from a man aged 40-49 years who had recovered from COVID-19.

The V call is TRBV29-1, the J call TRBJ2-1; possible D gene TRBD1, 6 bases. Trimming cost V 8 bases and J 0 bases, with 26 bases left between them. Looked up from germline, CDR1 is SQVTM and CDR2 is ANQGSEA. The CDR3 covers 18 residues. CDR3 sequence (DNA): TGCAGCACACGCCCAACCGGTGGGACACCAAGCTCCTACAATGAGCAGTTCTTC. Translation gives CSTRPTGGTPSSYNEQFF.

This clone was seen only a few times. The J gene is TRBJ1-2, the V gene TRBV7-2, with D maybe TRBD1 (5 bases). Trimming took 8 bases from V and 1 from J, leaving 8 bases between them. Looked up from germline, CDR1 is SGHTA and CDR2 is FQGNSA. The CDR3 sequence is 12 residues long. The CDR3 protein is CASRGVNYGYTF. CDR3 bases: TGTGCCAGCCGGGGGGTTAACTATGGCTACACCTTC. Variable domain in full (rest from reference TRBV7-2 and TRBJ1-2): GAGVSQSPSNKVTEKGKDVELRCDPISGHTALYWYRQSLGQGLEFLIYFQGNSAPDKSGLPSDRFSAERTGGSVSTLTIQRTQQEDSAVYLCASRGVNYGYTFGSGTRLTVV.

This clone appeared once. This rearrangement joins TRBV14 to TRBJ1-6, with D hard to call. Germline assignment: CDR1 SGHDN and CDR2 FVKESK. The CDR3 is 13 residues long. The V end lost 2 bases, the J end lost 10 bases, and 9 bases lay between the germline ends. The CDR3 DNA is TGTGCCAGCAGCCAACTAATTTGGTCACCCCTCCACTTT. It specifies CASSQLIWSPLHF. Drawing the rest from reference TRBV14 and TRBJ1-6, the complete variable domain is EAGVTQFPSHSVIEKGQTVTLRCDPISGHDNLYWYRRVMGKEIKFLLHFVKESKQDESGMPNNRFLAERTGGTYSTLKVQPAELEDSGVYFCASSQLIWSPLHFGNGTRLTVT.

The rearrangement links TRBV6-5 to TRBJ2-1; D is ambiguous. From germline, CDR1 is MNHEY and CDR2 SVGAGI. This CDR3 region has 13 residues. V dropped 7 bases and J dropped 4 bases, with 11 bases sitting between them. CDR3 coding DNA: TGTGCCAGCATAGTGTCGCCTTACAATGAGCAGTTCTTC. Translating gives CASIVSPYNEQFF.

This chain joins TRBV10-3 and TRBJ2-7; TRBD2 matches 7 bases. Germline V CDR1 and CDR2: ENHRY, SYGVKD. This CDR3 is built from 14 residues. V lost 7 bases and J lost 2; bases outside the gene matches: 8. CDR3 loop: CAIKGWGTTYEQYF. The CDR3, as DNA: TGTGCCATCAAGGGTTGGGGGACTACCTACGAGCAGTACTTC.

The genes are TRBV3-1 (or the pseudogene TRBV3-2) and TRBJ1-2; D is perhaps TRBD1 (6 bases). This CDR3 has 13 amino acids. Germline CDR1 LGHDT, CDR2 YNNKEL (reference sequence). The ends were cut back, 5 bases at V and 8 bases at J, with 15 bases in the middle. CDR3 amino acids: CASSAPQGRGYTF. In DNA, the CDR3 is TGTGCCAGCAGCGCACCCCAGGGGCGCGGCTACACCTTC.

This clone appeared a single time. The CDR3 loop is CASRWDAGGSQAFF. The CDR3 nucleotides are TGTGCCAGCCGCTGGGACGCAGGGGGCTCACAAGCTTTCTTT. This chain joins TRBV2 and TRBJ1-1, with 8 bases matching TRBD1. Germline V gives CDR1 SNHLY, CDR2 FYNNEI. V shed 8 bases, J shed 9 bases, and the junction held 14 bases outside the gene matches. This CDR3 contains 14 residues.

The CDR3 nucleotides are TGTGCCAGCAGTCGGACAGACACAGATACGCAGTATTTT. Amino acids: CASSRTDTDTQYF. The chain couples TRBV12-3 or TRBV12-4 to TRBJ2-3; TRBD1 is a possible D gene (6 bases). Trimming removed 5 bases at V and 2 bases at J, with 8 bases between. The CDR3 length is 13 residues.

The CDR3 DNA reads as TGTGCCAGTAGTACCGGGACAGGGGGGTTACCCCTCCACTTT. Its protein product is CASSTGTGGLPLHF. V is TRBV19 and J is TRBJ1-6; 11 nucleotides match TRBD1. J lost 12 bases, V lost 4 bases, and 5 bases had no gene match. Germline V gene lookup returns CDR1 LNHDA and CDR2 SQIVND (reference sequence). This CDR3 has 14 residues.

The J gene is TRBJ2-1, the V gene TRBV19; 9 bases are a match to TRBD1. Germline CDR1 is LNHDA and CDR2 is SQIVND (reference sequence). V dropped 5 bases and J dropped 10; count of bases not matched to a gene: 6. The CDR3 has 13 amino acids. CDR3 sequence reads: CASSPGTGWEQFF. CDR3 bases: TGTGCCAGTAGTCCCGGGACAGGGTGGGAGCAGTTCTTC.

The chain employs TRBV5-6 and TRBJ1-1; a weak D match, TRBD1 (5 bases). V lost 3 bases and J 5 bases, leaving 14 bases between the germline ends. Germline V gene data show CDR1 as SGHDT and CDR2 as YYEEEE. The CDR3 consists of 14 residues. Here the CDR3 reads CASSYGTRWTEAFF. In DNA, the CDR3 is TGTGCCAGCAGCTACGGGACTCGGTGGACTGAAGCTTTCTTT.

The rearrangement joins TRBV5-1 to TRBJ2-7; the D gene is possibly TRBD1 (7 bases). CDR3 length: 15 residues. Germline CDR1 reads SGHRS; CDR2 reads YFSETQ. Trimming shortened V by 5 bases and J by 0 bases, and 15 bases separated the two germline ends. CDR3 coding DNA: TGCGCCAGCAGTGAATGGAGGGGGCCCTCCTACGAGCAGTACTTC. The encoded protein is CASSEWRGPSYEQYF.

The J gene is TRBJ1-4, the V gene TRBV21-1. TRBV21-1 is a documented pseudogene. This CDR3 has 17 amino acids. CDR3 sequence (DNA): TGTGCCAGCAGCATCCGCAGACGGGGGGGCCGTAACGAAAAACTGTTTTTT. Translating gives CASSIRRRGGRNEKLFF.

The CDR3 sequence is CASSRDRNYEQYF. The CDR3 DNA follows: TGTGCCAGCAGCCGGGACAGAAACTACGAGCAGTACTTC. The genes are TRBV27 and TRBJ2-7, with 7 bases aligning to TRBD1. The V segment lost 6 bases and the J segment 3 bases; nucleotides outside the gene matches: 5. The germline V gene encodes CDR1 MNHEY and CDR2 SMNVEV (reference sequence). This CDR3 is built from 13 residues.

This clone was observed once. The chain uses TRBV5-5 and TRBJ2-3; the D is unclear. Trimming cost V 3 bases and J 2 bases, with 19 bases left between them. Germline V gene data show CDR1 as SGHKS and CDR2 as YYEKEE (reference sequence). The CDR3 is 17 amino acids. CDR3 region: CASSSTPIRQYTDTQYF. Here the CDR3 DNA reads TGTGCCAGCAGCTCCACCCCCATTCGACAATACACAGATACGCAGTATTTT.

The V and J genes are TRBV9 and TRBJ1-1, with 7 bases fitting TRBD1. CDR1 is SGDLS and CDR2 is YYNGEE in the germline V gene. The CDR3 extends over 15 amino acids. The V gene end was trimmed by 0 bases and the J gene end by 0 bases; junction bases not matched to a gene: 2. The CDR3 DNA reads TGTGCCAGCAGCGTAGGAGGGGGCTTGAACACTGAAGCTTTCTTT. Protein product: CASSVGGGLNTEAFF. Full variable domain (missing parts from reference TRBV9 and TRBJ1-1): DSGVTQTPKHLITATGQRVTLRCSPRSGDLSVYWYQQSLDQGLQFLIQYYNGEERAKGNILERFSAQQFPDLHSELNLSSLELGDSALYFCASSVGGGLNTEAFFGQGTRLTVV.

The chain carries TRBV28 and TRBJ2-3, with 7 bases lining up with TRBD1. The V and J ends lost 5 bases and 5 bases, in that order; junction bases with no gene match: 4. This CDR3 has 13 amino acids. CDR1 and CDR2 from the germline V gene are MDHEN and SYDVKM. The CDR3 protein is CASSGRDRDTQYF. DNA of the CDR3: TGTGCCAGCAGTGGCCGGGACAGAGATACGCAGTATTTT. Full variable domain (outside the CDR3, taken from reference TRBV28 and TRBJ2-3): DVKVTQSSRYLVKRTGEKVFLECVQDMDHENMFWYRQDPGLGLRLIYFSYDVKMKEKGDIPEGYSVSREKKERFSLILESASTNQTSMYLCASSGRDRDTQYFGPGTRLTVL.

This clone appeared a few times. This sequence joins TRBV9 and TRBJ2-3; TRBD2 is a possible D gene (6 bases). The CDR3 is 18 residues long. Trimming took off 4 bases at V and 2 bases at J, with 23 bases between the two ends. The germline V gene has CDR1 SGDLS and CDR2 YYNGEE. CDR3 protein: CASSLPRGEMEVTDTQYF. The CDR3 DNA reads as TGTGCCAGCAGCCTCCCCCGCGGGGAAATGGAGGTCACAGATACGCAGTATTTT.

The chain joins TRBV27 to TRBJ1-6; D is possibly TRBD1 (6 bases). Germline V gives CDR1 MNHEY, CDR2 SMNVEV (reference sequence). The CDR3 covers 13 residues. The germline V and J ends were trimmed by 5 bases and 11 bases, with 13 bases remaining between them. As DNA, the CDR3 is TGTGCCAGCAGTCTAACAGGGCCCACACCCCTCCACTTT. Amino acid sequence: CASSLTGPTPLHF.

The genes are TRBV5-1 and TRBJ1-5; D is unresolved. V was clipped by 0 bases and J by 3 bases, with 7 bases between them. Looked up from germline, CDR1 is SGHRS and CDR2 is YFSETQ. This CDR3 has 14 amino acids. The CDR3 DNA reads as TGCGCCAGCAGCTTGGGCCAGAACAATCAGCCCCAGCATTTT. Encoded protein: CASSLGQNNQPQHF.

This clone was seen many times. V usage is TRBV7-9 and J usage is TRBJ1-2; D uncertain. The germline V gene has CDR1 SEHNR and CDR2 FQNEAQ (reference sequence). Trimming took 7 bases from V and 2 from J, leaving 11 bases between them. The CDR3 totals 13 residues. CDR3 bases: TGTGCCAGCAACCGGGGAGGCAACTATGGCTACACCTTC. Translated: CASNRGGNYGYTF.

This clone was counted once. Here the CDR3 reads CASSLISGDRYEQYF. The CDR3 nucleotides are TGTGCCAGCTCACTCATTAGCGGGGACCGCTACGAGCAGTACTTC. The chain links TRBV18 to TRBJ2-7; 8 nucleotides agree with TRBD2. CDR3 length: 15 residues. The J segment lost 3 bases and the V segment lost 4 bases, leaving 8 bases of the junction unmatched. CDR1 and CDR2 from the germline V gene are KGHSH and LQKENI.

This clone has a handful of counts. The chain uses TRBV24-1 and TRBJ1-5, with 12 bases aligning to TRBD1. This CDR3 is built from 18 residues. V was pared by 4 bases and J by 4 bases, with 10 bases of the junction left unmatched. Germline CDR1 reads KGHDR; CDR2 reads SFDVKD. The CDR3 loop reads CATSDPPGQGAANQPQHF. Here the CDR3 DNA reads TGTGCCACCAGTGACCCACCGGGACAGGGGGCGGCGAATCAGCCCCAGCATTTT.

The chain has TRBV9 and TRBJ1-3; unclear D gene. The CDR3 totals 16 residues. Deletions cut 2 bases from V and 2 bases from J, with 14 bases between. From germline, CDR1 is SGDLS and CDR2 YYNGEE. CDR3 protein: CASSVGSGVPGNTIYF. The CDR3 DNA reads as TGTGCCAGCAGCGTTGGGTCCGGAGTTCCTGGAAACACCATATATTTT.